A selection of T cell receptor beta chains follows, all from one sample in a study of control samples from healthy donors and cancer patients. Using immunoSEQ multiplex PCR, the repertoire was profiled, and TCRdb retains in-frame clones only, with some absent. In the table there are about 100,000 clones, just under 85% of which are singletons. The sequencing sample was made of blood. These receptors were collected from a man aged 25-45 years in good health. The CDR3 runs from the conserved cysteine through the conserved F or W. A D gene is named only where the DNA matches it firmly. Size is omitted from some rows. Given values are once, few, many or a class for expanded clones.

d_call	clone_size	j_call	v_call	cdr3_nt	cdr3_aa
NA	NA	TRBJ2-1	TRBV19	TGTGCCACCTCCCGGGACTCTTTAGCTGAGCAGTTCTTC	CATSRDSLAEQFF
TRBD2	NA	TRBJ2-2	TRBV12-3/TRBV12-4	TGTGCCAGCAGTAGCGGGGGGCCCGGGGAGCTGTTTTTT	CASSSGGPGELFF
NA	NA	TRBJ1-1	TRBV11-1	TGTGCCAGCAGCCCAAACCAGGGTAGGTTCGCTGAAGCTTTCTTT	CASSPNQGRFAEAFF
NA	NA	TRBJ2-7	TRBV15	TGTGCCACCAGCCATTCGAGGGCAGGCCGGTCCTACGAGCAGTACTTC	CATSHSRAGRSYEQYF
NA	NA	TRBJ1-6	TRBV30	TGTGCCTGGAGTTTGGGGGGCAATTCACCCCTCCACTTT	CAWSLGGNSPLHF
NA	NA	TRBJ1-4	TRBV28	TGTGCCAGTACCGGACCTAATGAAAAACTGTTTTTT	CASTGPNEKLFF
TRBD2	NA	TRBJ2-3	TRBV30	TGTGCCTGGGAGAATAGCGGGGCAGATACGCAGTATTTT	CAWENSGADTQYF
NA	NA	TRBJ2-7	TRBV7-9	TGTGCCAGCAGCGCATTAGGGCCCTGGGCGGGGGAGCAGTACTTC	CASSALGPWAGEQYF
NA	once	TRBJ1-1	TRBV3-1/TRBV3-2	TGTGCCAGCAGCCAAGAGGGAGGGGACCAGACGAACACTGAAGCTTTCTTT	CASSQEGGDQTNTEAFF
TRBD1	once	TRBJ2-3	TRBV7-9	TGTGCCAGCAGTCATATAGGGGGCGCGGGTGGCACAGATACGCAGTATTTT	CASSHIGGAGGTDTQYF
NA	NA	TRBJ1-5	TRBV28	TGTGCCAGCAGTTTAAGGCAGCTCGATCAGCCCCAGCATTTT	CASSLRQLDQPQHF
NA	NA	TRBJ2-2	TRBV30	TGTGCCTGGAGTGTTCGACCCGGGGAGCTGTTTTTT	CAWSVRPGELFF
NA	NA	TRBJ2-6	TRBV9	TGTGCCAGCAGCGCGGAGCCCCACAGGGCTTCTGGGGCCAACGTCCTGACTTTC	CASSAEPHRASGANVLTF
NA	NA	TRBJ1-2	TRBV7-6	TGTGCCAGCAGCCCGGGACCGGGTCAGGGCTACACCTTC	CASSPGPGQGYTF
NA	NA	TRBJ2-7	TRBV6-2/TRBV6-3	TGTGCCAGCAGTGCTTGGCGTGCTAGCCGACCTGAGGGTGAGCAGTACTTC	CASSAWRASRPEGEQYF
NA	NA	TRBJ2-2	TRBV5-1	TGCGCCAGCAGGGAGACGAACACCGGGGAGCTGTTTTTT	CASRETNTGELFF
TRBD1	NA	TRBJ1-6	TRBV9	TGCGCCAGCAGCGTAGGGACAGCCAATTCACCCCTCCACTTT	CASSVGTANSPLHF
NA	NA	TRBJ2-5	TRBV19	TGTGCCAGTAGTATCGTAGTGACCAGCCAAGAGACCCAGTACTTC	CASSIVVTSQETQYF
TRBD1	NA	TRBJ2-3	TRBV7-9	TGTGCCAGCAGCCCCCGGGACAGGGGGCTCTCCACAGATACGCAGTATTTT	CASSPRDRGLSTDTQYF
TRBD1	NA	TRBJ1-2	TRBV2	TGTGCCAGCAGTTACAGACAGGGGTATGGCTACACCTTC	CASSYRQGYGYTF
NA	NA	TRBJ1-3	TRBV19	TGTGCCAGTAGTATTTGGGCGGGCCCTGGAAACACCATATATTTT	CASSIWAGPGNTIYF
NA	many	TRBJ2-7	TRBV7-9	TGTGCCAGCAGCTCCCCATCCGGGCCGCCCTACGAGCAGTACTTC	CASSSPSGPPYEQYF
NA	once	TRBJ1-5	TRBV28	TGTGCCAGCACCGACATGATCAATCAGCCCCAGCATTTT	CASTDMINQPQHF
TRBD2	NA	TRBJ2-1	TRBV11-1	TGTGCCAGCAGCTCCCGACTAGCCCATGAGCAGTTCTTC	CASSSRLAHEQFF
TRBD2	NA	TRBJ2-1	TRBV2	TGTGCCAGCAGTGAAATTTTCGGGACTAGCGGGGGGGCGAGAGGGTACAATGAGCAGTTCTTC	CASSEIFGTSGGARGYNEQFF
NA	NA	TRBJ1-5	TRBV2	TGTGCCAGCAGATCGTCCTATCACAATCAGCCCCAGCATTTT	CASRSSYHNQPQHF
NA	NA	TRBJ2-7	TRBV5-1	TGCGCCAGCAGCTTGGGGGCAGACATGTCCTACGAGCAGTACTTC	CASSLGADMSYEQYF
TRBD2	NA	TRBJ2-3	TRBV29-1	TGCAGCGCCCGGACTAGCGGGGGAGGAACAGATACGCAGTATTTT	CSARTSGGGTDTQYF
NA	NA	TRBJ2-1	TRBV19	TGTGCCAGTAGTATCTCGGGTTATAGCTCCTACAATGAGCAGTTCTTC	CASSISGYSSYNEQFF